A selection of T cell receptor beta chains follows, all from one sample in a study of blood T cells in healthy people across ages. TCRdb called the 5' RACE reads again in MiXCR, with one record for every CDR3 protein. The data hold over 700,000 distinct CDR3 sequences, with roughly 25% observed a single time. The sample was also linked to a second study, of T cells of mothers and their children.

The specimen was blood. These receptors came from a boy between 10 and 17 years old in good health. The CDR3 runs from the conserved cysteine through the conserved F or W. Clone size is stated in some rows and not others, as once, few, many or a class when expanded.

len,v_gene,abundance,CDR3aa
13,TRBV5-1,-,CASSDGYQETQYF
16,TRBV11-3,-,CASSPGQGWDEETQYF
12,TRBV12-3/TRBV12-4,-,CASRSLAREQFF
17,TRBV28,-,CASSSGGLAGGLNEQFF
11,TRBV3-1,many,CASSQGETQYF
14,TRBV12-3/TRBV12-4,-,CATTRLSGGYGQYF
13,TRBV27,few,CASSLNLEETQYF
13,TRBV29-1,few,CSVGRVSSYEQYF
13,TRBV3-1,-,CASSQAKKETQYF
15,TRBV20-1,few,CSASTGHESSYEQYF
15,TRBV6-2/TRBV6-3,few,CASSPLGGPYNEQFF
14,TRBV6-5,-,CASSYVGGGETQYF
15,TRBV7-9,once,CASSRSGAPNYGYTF
15,TRBV15,few,CATSRDRRANYGYTF
14,TRBV6-5,few,CASSTVAGYNEQFF
15,TRBV7-9,few,CASSPAGGGTDTQYF
14,TRBV7-3,-,CAGSLSGIGETQYF
14,TRBV19,-,CASSNQGVDETQYF
14,TRBV29-1,few,CSVEEARSSYEQYF
13,TRBV4-3,once,CASSQGLAGHRFF
15,TRBV20-1,-,CSARDPTSAYNEQFF
14,TRBV27,-,CASSSKIRQGAYTF
15,TRBV7-3,-,CASSPTSGRPYEQFF
17,TRBV4-2,-,CASSQLLAGGGTDTQYF
11,TRBV29-1,once,CSVSMNTEAFF
17,TRBV28,few,CASRADGGPLAYNEQFF
14,TRBV13,-,CASSRLAGPREQYF
11,TRBV20-1,-,CRADSYNEQFF
14,TRBV21-1,few,CASIGQPSYNEQFF
11,TRBV12-3/TRBV12-4,few,CASTSRDTQYF
16,TRBV3-1,once,CASSQRPWTGPGEQFF
14,TRBV6-5,-,CASSTRDYSYEQYF
14,TRBV4-1,-,CASSQGPLATEQFF
16,TRBV7-2,few,CASSSQVAGPSDTQYF
17,TRBV7-2,-,CASSLVSRIGGNQPQHF
15,TRBV27,few,CASSSAGGRTGELFF
15,TRBV15,-,CATSGEGGTYQPQHF
15,TRBV20-1,-,CSARGLTGSNYGHTF
15,TRBV5-1,few,CASSWGDRPLATQYF
13,TRBV7-2,-,CASSLDSPGTQYF
16,TRBV5-1,few,CASSLEEAGMNTEAFF
17,TRBV4-1,-,CASSQDQNSGIYNEQFF
18,TRBV7-9,-,CASSFETGFGSGANVLTF
13,TRBV7-2,-,CASSPRGGNGYTF
16,TRBV5-1,-,CASSWTGGSGTGELFF
13,TRBV2,few,CASSARGANVLTF
14,TRBV12-3/TRBV12-4,-,CASRPPGISETQYF
13,TRBV5-1,-,CASRGSLGEKLFF
12,TRBV29-1,-,CSVGQGPKKLFF
13,TRBV24-1,-,CATSQGAGDTQYF
14,TRBV5-1,few,CASSPGGAEEKLFF
13,TRBV7-3,-,CASSLSRGSEAFF